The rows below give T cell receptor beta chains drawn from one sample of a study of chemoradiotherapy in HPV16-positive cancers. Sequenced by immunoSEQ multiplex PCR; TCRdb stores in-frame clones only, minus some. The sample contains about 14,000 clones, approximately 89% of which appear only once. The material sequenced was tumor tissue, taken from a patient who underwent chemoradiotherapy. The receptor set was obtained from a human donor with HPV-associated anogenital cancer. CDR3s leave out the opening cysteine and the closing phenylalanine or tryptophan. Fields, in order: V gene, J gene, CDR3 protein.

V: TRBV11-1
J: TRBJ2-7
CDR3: ASSLRDRDYEQY

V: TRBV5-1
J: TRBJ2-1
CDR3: ASSLGSGGVNEQF

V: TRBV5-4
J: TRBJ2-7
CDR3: ASSSSPTGIDEQY

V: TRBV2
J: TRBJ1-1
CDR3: ASSVRTNTEAF

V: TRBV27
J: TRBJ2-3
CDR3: ASTSGPSLTDTQY

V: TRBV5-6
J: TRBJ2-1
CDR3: ASSLQLAYNEQF

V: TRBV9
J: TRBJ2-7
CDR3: ASGKGSYEQY

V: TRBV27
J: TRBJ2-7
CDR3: ASSDSSYEQY

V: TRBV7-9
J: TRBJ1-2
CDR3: ASSLNRGYT

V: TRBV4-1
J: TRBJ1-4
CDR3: ASSQVKAGEKLF

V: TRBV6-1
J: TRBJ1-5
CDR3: ASSSRGIQH

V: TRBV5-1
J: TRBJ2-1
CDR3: ASSSLGGNEQF

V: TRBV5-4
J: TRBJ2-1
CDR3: ASSLAGAGWEQF

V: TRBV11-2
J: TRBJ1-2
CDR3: ASSFVGLGYT

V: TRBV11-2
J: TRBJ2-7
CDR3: ASSSAYEQY

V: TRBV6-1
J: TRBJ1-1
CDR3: ASRPGAWNTEAF

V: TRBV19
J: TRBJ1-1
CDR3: ASSYGGTEAF

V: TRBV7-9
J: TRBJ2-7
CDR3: ASSLVGLLEQY

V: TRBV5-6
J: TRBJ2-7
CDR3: ASITGTGYGEQY

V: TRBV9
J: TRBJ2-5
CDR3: ASSVGAGVVETQY

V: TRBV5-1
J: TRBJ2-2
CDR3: ASSLRVGGRRDTGELF

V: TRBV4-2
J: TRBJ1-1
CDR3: ASSSRTGNTEAF